This TCR beta chain comes out of a study of HIV-infected children after antiretroviral therapy interruption (dated by TCRdb to between 2018 and 2021). Study-wide context: Eight children were included: four on planned treatment interruption and four on continuous treatment, all with CD4+ count above 500 and viral load below 50 copies/ml. The interruption group had a median age of approximately 10 years, and the continuous treatment group had a median age of around 8 years. Exposure to EBV and CMV had been recorded for most participating children. Samples from the interruption arm were taken at week 0, at week 12, at the end of interruption (week 24 or 48), and about 3 years after the study ended. For the continuous-treatment arm, samples from the corresponding weeks 0, 48 and 150 were analyzed. TCR repertoires were compared between children on planned treatment interruption and children on continuous antiretroviral treatment, alongside thymic output measurements.

What the research found in general, with its limitations: The sorted CD45RA+ naive cells might contain minor non-naive CD45RA+ populations, such as EMRA or stem memory cells. In naive CD4+ repertoires of PTI patients, reduced CDR3 sharing between time points was observed after interruption began, whereas many sequences were found to be shared between end of interruption and 3 years later. The low number of patients is regarded as a limitation, and the data should be interpreted with caution. An increase in the naive CD4+ Gini coefficient was observed by the end of treatment interruption, suggesting clonal expansion, and a return to baseline was observed by 3 years.

Libraries were constructed by 3' RACE. TCR libraries were generated from RNA by a 3' RACE protocol incorporating unique molecular identifiers so that PCR amplification bias could be corrected. Amplicon libraries were pooled in groups of up to 12 and sequenced on an Illumina MiSeq using v2 2x250 paired-end chemistry. As for how the authors treated the data: Reads were processed with Decombinator for assignment of V and J genes and CDR3, and barcode-based correction of errors and PCR bias was applied. Repertoires were subsampled to equal depth before Gini coefficient calculation using the R ineq package. GLIPH, Hamming distance and a shared triplet metric were used to assess CDR3 similarity. The public reads were quality trimmed at Q25 with fastp and then assembled into clones with MiXCR by TCRdb, keeping productive beta chains. Rows are unified per CDR3 protein, each entry keeping the most common DNA and genes. TCRdb's processing, not the authors', yielded these V and J calls. The sample table lists about 50,000 distinct CDR3 sequences, around 4.1% of them with a count of one. The ten largest clones add up to roughly 0.7% of the sample.

The sample's treatment or condition, from its label and the paper: PENTA 11 planned treatment interruption arm or continuous ART arm. The participants, all children from the United Kingdom aged 2 to 15 years, had been on at least three-drug ART for a minimum of 24 weeks. The study required cryopreserved PBMCs containing at least 5 million viable cells, and a handful of candidate patients were excluded because of low viable PBMC yield. Naive CD4+ CD45RA+ CD45RO- T cells were FACS-sorted from thawed PBMCs on a FACSAria III cell sorter. After sorting, cells were fixed, and RNA was extracted with the RNeasy FFPE kit and then with the RNeasy Micro kit. At least ten counts were recorded for this clonotype. The antigen it recognizes is unknown. There are no base qualities to consult, and no much larger clone falls within one base. This specimen consisted of CD45RA+ CD4+ T cells from PBMCs, pooled from several time points, obtained from a donor given antiretroviral therapy, either interrupted or continuous. The cell subset or site label, read with the paper, signifies: naive CD4+ CD45RA+ CD45RO- T cells. The TCR originated in a pool of human donors with HIV.

The CDR3 protein: CSVARTDTQYF. In nucleotides, the sequence is TGCAGCGTTGCGCGCACAGATACGCAGTATTTT. The chain couples TRBV29-1 to TRBJ2-3; the D gene remains uncertain. Reading from cysteine to phenylalanine, the CDR3 counts 11 amino acids. Only the CDR3 region is kept as DNA, spanning 33 bases read in frame from base 1. Trimming costs V 4 bases and J 1 base, and their ends lie 3 bases apart. The germline V gene supplies CDR1 SQVTM and CDR2 ANQGSEA.